The T cell receptor (beta chain) under discussion was sequenced for a study of blood T cells in healthy people across ages (dated by TCRdb to 2013 to 2016). General notes on the study: In model experiments, template switching captured roughly one uniquely barcoded TCR beta cDNA molecule for every two T cells. The study measured age-related changes in TCR beta repertoire diversity using deep sequencing normalized with unique cDNA molecular identifiers. The donors were divided into four age groups: young (average roughly 17 years), middle-aged (about 39), aged (approximately 59) and long-lived (about 90). To avoid experimental bias, donors of different ages were spread randomly across the sequencing lanes. Using the same blood draw, the study looked at two additional independent replicas of 1 million unique cDNA reads for two donors, one aged 18 to 30 and the other aged 80 or older.

Broader findings and caveats from the paper: Donor CMV infection status was unknown, potentially confounding age-related changes in expanded clonotypes. There was a strong correlation between observed TCR beta diversity and the percentage of naive T cells measured by flow cytometry. Estimates of total diversity based on one million sequenced T cells were regarded as lower bounds and as underestimates. Compared with the aged group, the long-lived group had more naive CD4+ T cells, fewer expanded clones and increased TCR diversity, a pattern suggesting age selection. Observed TCR beta diversity per million T cells fell roughly linearly with age, and a significant reduction was already apparent by age around 39. Since profiling was done on bulk unsorted PBMCs, naive and antigen-experienced compartments could not be conclusively compared.

The library relied on 5' RACE. The data were produced on an Illumina HiSeq 2500. A second roughly 6 to 11 cycle PCR used a sample-barcoded 5' primer and a J-beta primer mix. A unique molecular identifier was introduced onto each TCR beta cDNA molecule by a template-switch 5' adaptor carrying 12 random nucleotides. Each sample yielded at least 3 million CDR3-containing paired-end reads. First-strand cDNA was synthesized from all RNA with the Mint cDNA synthesis kit, primed by a TRBC-specific oligonucleotide. Following uracil-DNA glycosylase treatment, all cDNA underwent a first 18-cycle PCR with the universal primers M1SS and BC2_uni_R. The paper's processing steps were these. Each sample was normalized by randomly selecting 1 million high-quality reads, each carrying a distinct molecular identifier. Instead of being binned into consensus sequences, reads with shared molecular identifiers were discarded. MiTCR, with a Q25 quality threshold and the strictest error-elimination algorithm, was used for CDR3 identification, clonotype clustering and error correction. A nonparametric unseen species model with Euler transformation was used to estimate lower-bound total TCR beta diversity. The raw public data were reprocessed by TCRdb itself: fastp quality trimming at Q25, MiXCR clonotype calling, in-frame beta chains only. Records with the same CDR3 protein are collapsed into one entry carrying the most frequent genes and DNA. What appears here as the V and J calls and clone size reflects TCRdb's work, not the paper's. The sample yields over 1,500,000 distinct CDR3 sequences; about 49% were counted once. Of the sample, around 2.1% falls within the top ten clones.

Donors were 39 systemically healthy Caucasian individuals from Russia aged roughly 6 to 100 years. Each donor gave around 9.9 milliliters of peripheral blood, collected into EDTA-treated Vacutainer tubes. Ficoll-Paque density-gradient centrifugation was used to isolate PBMCs, with at least 7 million obtained per sample. Trizol reagent was used to extract total RNA from PBMCs, with at least 5.5 micrograms per sample. Naive CD45RAhigh/CD27high T cell percentages were measured by flow cytometry on a PBMC aliquot from every donor. In its sample, this clonotype was seen a few times. The specificity of this receptor is unknown. No base quality values were provided; no much bigger clone lies one nucleotide off. Sequencing was carried out using blood. The clonotype was recovered from a woman aged 40-49 years in good health.

The CDR3 here reads CASSLSWGAQETQYF. The DNA sequence is TGTGCCAGCAGCTTAAGTTGGGGGGCCCAAGAGACCCAGTACTTC. This chain is built from TRBV7-2 and TRBJ2-5, with the D assignment possibly TRBD1 or TRBD2, given 6 matching bases for each. For CDR1 and CDR2, the germline V gene lists SGHTA and FQGNSA. The V and J ends are trimmed by 2 bases and 1 base, leaving 11 bases between them. The CDR3 contains 15 residues, cysteine and phenylalanine counted. CDR3 DNA is the only sequence kept; it has 45 bases, read in frame from the first base.